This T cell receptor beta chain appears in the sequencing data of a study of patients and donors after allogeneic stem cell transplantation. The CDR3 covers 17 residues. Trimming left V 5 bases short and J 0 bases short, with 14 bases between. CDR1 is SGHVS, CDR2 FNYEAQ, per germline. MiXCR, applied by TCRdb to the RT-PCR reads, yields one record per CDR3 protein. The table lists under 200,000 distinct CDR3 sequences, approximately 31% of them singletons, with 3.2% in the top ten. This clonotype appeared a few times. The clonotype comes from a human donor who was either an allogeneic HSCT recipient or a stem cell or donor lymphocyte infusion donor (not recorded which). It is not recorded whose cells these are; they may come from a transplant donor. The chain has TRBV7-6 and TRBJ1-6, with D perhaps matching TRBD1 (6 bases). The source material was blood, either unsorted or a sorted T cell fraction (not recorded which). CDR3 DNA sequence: TGTGCCAGCAGCCGGAAGACAGGAATCTCCTATAATTCACCCCTCCACTTT. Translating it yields CASSRKTGISYNSPLHF.